A single sample gave rise to the 3 T cell receptor beta chains below, sequenced in a study of beta chain features in type 1 diabetes. Sequencing targeted expressed TCRB transcripts, as all isolated RNA had been reverse transcribed. Generated by immunoSEQ multiplex PCR, the TCRdb table keeps only in-frame clones and is missing some. This table has around 240,000 clones, about 10% appearing once. Sequencing input: naive CD4+ T cells from blood. These receptors all stem from a woman under 30 in good health.

This clone was seen only a few times. This chain joins TRBV6-5 and TRBJ1-2; 8 positions match TRBD1. Trimming cost V 4 bases and J 8 bases; bases outside gene matches: 9. This CDR3 has 14 amino acids. Germline V lookup: CDR1 MNHEY, CDR2 SVGAGI. The CDR3 here is CASSSTDRVRGYTF. CDR3 nucleotide sequence: TGTGCCAGCAGTTCCACGGACAGGGTTAGAGGCTACACCTTC.

This clone has a handful of counts. The chain joins TRBV19 to TRBJ2-7; 9 bases line up with TRBD1. CDR3 size: 14 residues. CDR1 and CDR2 (germline): LNHDA, SQIVND (reference sequence). The ends lost 5 bases at V and 6 bases at J; junction bases unmatched: 8. The CDR3 sequence: CASSLGQGVGEQYF. The CDR3 DNA reads TGTGCCAGTAGTTTGGGACAGGGTGTTGGCGAGCAGTACTTC.

The genes are TRBV30 and TRBJ1-1; D is ambiguous. CDR1 GTSNPN and CDR2 SVGIG come from the germline V gene (reference sequence). Trimming stripped 5 bases from V and 0 bases from J, with 10 bases between. This CDR3 has 13 amino acids. The CDR3 DNA sequence: TGTGCCTGGGAAGACGGGATGAACACTGAAGCTTTCTTT. This translates into CAWEDGMNTEAFF.